What follows are 7 T cell receptor beta chains derived from one specimen sequenced in a study of blood T cell repertoires in COVID-19. Assay: immunoSEQ multiplex PCR; the TCRdb copy retains only in-frame clones and omits some. The sample has about 120,000 clones; approximately 80% are singletons. What was sequenced was peripheral blood. The receptors were sampled from a human donor in a cohort sampled during active COVID-19.

The CDR3 sequence is CASSLSGDGADTQYF. The CDR3 DNA sequence: TGTGCCAGTAGTCTCAGCGGGGATGGCGCAGATACGCAGTATTTT. The J gene is TRBJ2-3, the V gene TRBV19; 7 positions match TRBD2. The length of the CDR3 is 15 residues. In germline, CDR1 is LNHDA, CDR2 SQIVND (reference sequence). The V and J ends lost 5 bases and 4 bases, in that order; junction bases with no gene match: 9. Variable domain in full (rest from reference TRBV19 and TRBJ2-3): DGGITQSPKYLFRKEGQNVTLSCEQNLNHDAMYWYRQDPGQGLRLIYYSQIVNDFQKGDIAEGYSVSREKKESFPLTVTSAQKNPTAFYLCASSLSGDGADTQYFGPGTRLTVL.

The chain combines TRBV6-2 or TRBV6-3 with TRBJ1-2, with no clear D. The germline V gene has CDR1 MNHEY and CDR2 SVGEGT. The CDR3 is 15 amino acids. V lost 6 bases and J 1 base, leaving 15 bases between the germline ends. The CDR3 nucleotides read TGTGCCAGCAGCTCCGGTTTGGCGGGTAACTATGGCTACACCTTC. Translation: CASSSGLAGNYGYTF.

The chain couples TRBV12-3 or TRBV12-4 to TRBJ2-2, with unresolved D. V lost 7 bases to trimming and J lost 9 bases, with 9 bases between them. The CDR3 is made up of 11 amino acids. CDR3 loop: CASTRRRELFF. For the CDR3, the DNA is TGTGCCAGCACTAGACGGAGGGAGCTGTTTTTT.

V gene TRBV19 combines with J gene TRBJ1-6; no clear D. This CDR3 is built from 14 residues. V was trimmed by 3 bases and J by 10 bases, leaving 13 bases between them. The V gene's germline CDR1 is LNHDA and CDR2 SQIVND (reference sequence). CDR3 in amino acids: CASSIGQSSSPLHF. As DNA, the CDR3 is TGTGCCAGTAGTATTGGGCAGAGTTCGTCACCCCTCCACTTT.

This clone was counted once. The V and J genes are TRBV7-2 and TRBJ2-3; TRBD1 might be the D (5 bases). The germline gives CDR1 SGHTA, CDR2 FQGNSA. The V end lost 5 bases, the J end lost 1 base, and 10 bases lay between the germline ends. CDR3 length equals 14 residues. The CDR3 here is CASSISRGTDTQYF. The CDR3 DNA is TGTGCCAGCAGCATTTCCAGGGGCACAGATACGCAGTATTTT.

The chain combines TRBV6-5 with TRBJ2-2, with D maybe TRBD2 (6 bases). The germline V and J ends were trimmed by 4 bases and 5 bases, with 8 bases remaining between them. Germline V lookup: CDR1 MNHEY, CDR2 SVGAGI. CDR3 length equals 13 residues. CDR3 in DNA: TGTGCCAGCAGTTGGGGGGTGACCGGGGAGCTGTTTTTT. It codes for CASSWGVTGELFF.

This chain joins TRBV11-2 and TRBJ2-3; TRBD2 matches at 10 bases. This CDR3 has 18 residues. Losses at the gene ends were 4 bases for V and 3 bases for J; bases not matched to a gene: 13. Germline V gene sequence: CDR1 SGHAT, CDR2 FQNNGV. The CDR3 sequence: CASSWGPQGLAKTDTQYF. The CDR3 coding sequence is TGTGCCAGCAGCTGGGGTCCGCAGGGACTAGCGAAAACAGATACGCAGTATTTT.